Listed below are T cell receptor beta chains from one sample, sequenced in a study of CD8 T cells in Susac syndrome. From the immunoSEQ multiplex PCR reads, TCRdb called clonotypes with MiXCR, one entry per CDR3 protein. This table holds around 200,000 distinct CDR3 sequences, over 90% found once. Sequenced: CD4+ T cells from PBMCs. The receptor source for this set is a human donor with Susac syndrome. The CDR3 runs from the conserved cysteine through the conserved F or W. D genes are given only for firm matches.

D gene: .
V gene: TRBV5-1
J gene: TRBJ2-1
CDR3 DNA: TGCGCCAGCAGCCCGACGGTGGACTACACTGAGCAGTTCTTC
CDR3 protein: CASSPTVDYTEQFF

D gene: .
V gene: TRBV30
J gene: TRBJ1-2
CDR3 DNA: TGTGCCTGGAGTGGGGCAGCGAACGGCTACACCTTC
CDR3 protein: CAWSGAANGYTF

D gene: .
V gene: TRBV24-1
J gene: TRBJ1-5
CDR3 DNA: TGTGCCACCAGCGAAGATAGCAATCAGCCCCAGCATTTT
CDR3 protein: CATSEDSNQPQHF

D gene: .
V gene: TRBV5-4
J gene: TRBJ1-4
CDR3 DNA: TGTGCCAGCAGCTCAGGAAACTCTAATGAAAAACTGTTTTTT
CDR3 protein: CASSSGNSNEKLFF

D gene: TRBD1
V gene: TRBV20-1
J gene: TRBJ1-1
CDR3 DNA: TGCAGTGCTAGAAACAGGGGGCGCACTGAAGCTTTCTTT
CDR3 protein: CSARNRGRTEAFF

D gene: TRBD2
V gene: TRBV20-1
J gene: TRBJ2-7
CDR3 DNA: TGCAGTGCTAACGGGAGGCCATCCTACGAGCAGTACTTC
CDR3 protein: CSANGRPSYEQYF

D gene: TRBD1
V gene: TRBV19
J gene: TRBJ1-5
CDR3 DNA: TGTGCCAGTAGTATAGGGGGCAGGGGGCCTCAGCCCCAGCATTTT
CDR3 protein: CASSIGGRGPQPQHF

D gene: .
V gene: TRBV25-1
J gene: TRBJ1-2
CDR3 DNA: TGTGCCAGCAGTCAAACAACCGGGACCAGGGGAAAAGATGGCTACACCTTC
CDR3 protein: CASSQTTGTRGKDGYTF

D gene: .
V gene: TRBV6-5
J gene: TRBJ1-2
CDR3 DNA: TGTGCCAGCAGGGGGGTGGAGTATGGCTACACCTTC
CDR3 protein: CASRGVEYGYTF

D gene: TRBD1
V gene: TRBV20-1
J gene: TRBJ2-1
CDR3 DNA: TGCAGTGCTGGGGGACAGGGCGGTTATGAGCAGTTCTTC
CDR3 protein: CSAGGQGGYEQFF

D gene: TRBD2
V gene: TRBV7-2
J gene: TRBJ2-3
CDR3 DNA: TGTGCCAGCCAGGCGGGAGTAACAGATACGCAGTATTTT
CDR3 protein: CASQAGVTDTQYF